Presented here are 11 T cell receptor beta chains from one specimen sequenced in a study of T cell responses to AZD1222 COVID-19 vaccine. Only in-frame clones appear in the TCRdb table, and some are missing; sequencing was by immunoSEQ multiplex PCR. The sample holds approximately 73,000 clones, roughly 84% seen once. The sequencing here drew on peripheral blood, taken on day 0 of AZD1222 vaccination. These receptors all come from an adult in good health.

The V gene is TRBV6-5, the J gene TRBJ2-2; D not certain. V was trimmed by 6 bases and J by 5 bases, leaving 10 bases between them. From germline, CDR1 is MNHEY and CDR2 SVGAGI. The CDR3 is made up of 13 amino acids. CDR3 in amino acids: CASRRSRTGELFF. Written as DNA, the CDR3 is TGTGCCAGCAGACGTTCCAGGACCGGGGAGCTGTTTTTT.

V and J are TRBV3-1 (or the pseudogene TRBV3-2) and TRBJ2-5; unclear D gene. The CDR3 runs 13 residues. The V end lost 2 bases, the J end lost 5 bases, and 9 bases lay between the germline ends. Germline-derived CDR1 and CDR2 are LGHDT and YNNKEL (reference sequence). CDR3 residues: CASSQSPRETQYF. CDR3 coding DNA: TGTGCCAGCAGCCAAAGCCCACGGGAGACCCAGTACTTC.

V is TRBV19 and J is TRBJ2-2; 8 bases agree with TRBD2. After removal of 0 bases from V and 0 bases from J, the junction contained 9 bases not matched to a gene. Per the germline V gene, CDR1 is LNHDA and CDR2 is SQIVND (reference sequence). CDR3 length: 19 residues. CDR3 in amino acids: CASSIDLLAGHPNTGELFF. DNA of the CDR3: TGTGCCAGTAGTATAGATCTCCTAGCGGGCCATCCGAACACCGGGGAGCTGTTTTTT.

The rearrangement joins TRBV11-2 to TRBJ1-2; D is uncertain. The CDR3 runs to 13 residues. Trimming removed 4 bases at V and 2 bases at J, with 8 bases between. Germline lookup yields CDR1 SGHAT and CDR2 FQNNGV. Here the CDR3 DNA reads TGTGCCAGCAGCTCCAACGTGAACTATGGCTACACCTTC. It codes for CASSSNVNYGYTF.

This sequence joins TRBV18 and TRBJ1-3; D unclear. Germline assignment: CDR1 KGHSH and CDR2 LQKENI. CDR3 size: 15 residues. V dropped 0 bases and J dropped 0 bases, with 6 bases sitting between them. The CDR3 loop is CASSPPPSSGNTIYF. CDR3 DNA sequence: TGTGCCAGCTCACCACCGCCGAGCTCTGGAAACACCATATATTTT.

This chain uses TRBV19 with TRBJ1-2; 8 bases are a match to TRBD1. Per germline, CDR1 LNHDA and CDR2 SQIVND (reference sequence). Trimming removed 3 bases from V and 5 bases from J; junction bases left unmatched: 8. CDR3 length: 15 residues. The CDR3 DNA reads TGTGCCAGTAGTATCTCCCAGACAGGGGCTTATGGCTACACCTTC. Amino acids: CASSISQTGAYGYTF. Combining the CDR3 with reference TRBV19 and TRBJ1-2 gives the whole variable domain DGGITQSPKYLFRKEGQNVTLSCEQNLNHDAMYWYRQDPGQGLRLIYYSQIVNDFQKGDIAEGYSVSREKKESFPLTVTSAQKNPTAFYLCASSISQTGAYGYTFGSGTRLTVV.

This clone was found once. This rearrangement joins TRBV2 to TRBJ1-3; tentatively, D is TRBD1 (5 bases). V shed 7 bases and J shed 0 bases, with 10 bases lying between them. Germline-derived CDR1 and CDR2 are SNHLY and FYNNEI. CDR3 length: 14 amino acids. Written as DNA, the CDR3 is TGTGCCAGCACCTACGACAGCTCTGGAAACACCATATATTTT. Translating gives CASTYDSSGNTIYF.

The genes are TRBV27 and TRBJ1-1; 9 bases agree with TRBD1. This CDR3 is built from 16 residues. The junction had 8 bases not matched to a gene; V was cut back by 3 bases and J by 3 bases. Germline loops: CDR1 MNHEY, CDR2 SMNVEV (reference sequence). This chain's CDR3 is CASSFRTGEIDTEAFF. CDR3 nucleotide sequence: TGTGCCAGCAGTTTCCGGACAGGGGAAATTGACACTGAAGCTTTCTTT.

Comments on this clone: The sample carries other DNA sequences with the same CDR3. The CDR3 bases are TGTGCCTGGAGCAGAAACTATGGCTACACCTTC. Its protein is CAWSRNYGYTF. This rearrangement joins TRBV30 to TRBJ1-2; no clear D. V dropped 3 bases and J dropped 2 bases, with 4 bases sitting between them. This CDR3 contains 11 residues. CDR1 and CDR2 (germline): GTSNPN, SVGIG (reference sequence).

The CDR3 reads CASSSAGQVFGTGELFF. The CDR3 DNA follows: TGTGCCAGCAGCTCAGCGGGGCAGGTTTTTGGCACCGGGGAGCTGTTTTTT. The genes are TRBV11-3 and TRBJ2-2; the match to TRBD2 covers 7 bases. The germline V gene encodes CDR1 SGHNT and CDR2 YENEEA. The CDR3 has 17 residues. Losses at the gene ends were 4 bases for V and 4 bases for J; bases not matched to a gene: 12.

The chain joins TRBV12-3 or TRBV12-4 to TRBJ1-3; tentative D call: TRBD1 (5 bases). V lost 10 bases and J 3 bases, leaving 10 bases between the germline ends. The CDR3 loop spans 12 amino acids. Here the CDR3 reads CATSGVGNTIYF. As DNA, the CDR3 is TGTGCCACTTCGGGGGTTGGAAACACCATATATTTT.